These 16 T cell receptor beta chains share one sample of origin, sequenced in a study of spatial heterogeneity in lung cancer. Using its own MiXCR run on the 5' RACE reads, TCRdb lists one record per CDR3 protein. Here the sample spans 39,000 or so distinct CDR3 sequences, roughly 10% being singletons. Indicated time point: blood at routine non-recurrence follow-up after resection. Sequencing used PBMCs, obtained at follow-up. Receptor source: a female donor with early-stage non-small cell lung cancer.

This clonotype rates as medium-sized. This chain uses TRBV27 with TRBJ1-5, with D perhaps TRBD1 (6 bases). This CDR3 contains 16 residues. Germline V gives CDR1 MNHEY, CDR2 SMNVEV (reference sequence). Trimming took off 6 bases at V and 0 bases at J, with 15 bases between the two ends. The CDR3: CASSLDSSSSNQPQHF. DNA for the CDR3: TGTGCCAGCAGCCTGGACAGCAGTAGTAGCAATCAGCCCCAGCATTTT.

The chain links TRBV6-2 or TRBV6-3 to TRBJ1-1; D is undetermined. Per germline, CDR1 MNHEY and CDR2 SVGEGT. The CDR3 has 16 amino acids. V was trimmed by 0 bases and J by 0 bases, leaving 11 bases between them. This CDR3 is CASSYSGRRMNTEAFF. The CDR3, as DNA: TGTGCCAGCAGTTACTCTGGCAGGCGCATGAACACTGAAGCTTTCTTT.

The rearrangement uses TRBV6-5 and TRBJ2-7; D gene ambiguous. Per the germline V gene, CDR1 is MNHEY and CDR2 is SVGAGI. V lost 3 bases and J lost 6, with 21 bases in between. CDR3 size: 16 residues. CDR3 in amino acids: CASSYTRFALPREQYF. The CDR3 nucleotides are TGTGCCAGCAGTTATACCCGGTTTGCTTTACCTCGCGAGCAGTACTTC.

The J gene is TRBJ2-1, the V gene TRBV4-3, with D tentatively TRBD1 (6 bases). V lost 1 base, J lost 8 bases, and 15 bases lay in between. The CDR3 is 15 residues long. Germline V gives CDR1 LGHNA, CDR2 YSLEER. CDR3 sequence (DNA): TGCGCCAGCAGCCAAGGCAGGGGACAAATGGATGAGCAGTTCTTC. This codes for CASSQGRGQMDEQFF.

This chain joins TRBV29-1 and TRBJ2-4; D is tentatively TRBD1 or TRBD2 (5 bases each). V was trimmed by 4 bases and J by 6 bases, leaving 10 bases between them. In germline, CDR1 is SQVTM, CDR2 ANQGSEA. The CDR3 contains 12 residues. The CDR3 loop reads CSVGGTGNIQYF. The CDR3 bases are TGCAGCGTTGGGGGGACGGGAAACATTCAGTACTTC.

This clonotype has more than one count but fewer than ten. The rearrangement uses TRBV7-9 and TRBJ2-5; 12 nucleotides line up with TRBD2. The V segment lost 5 bases and the J segment 5 bases; nucleotides outside the gene matches: 6. Germline V gives CDR1 SEHNR, CDR2 FQNEAQ (reference sequence). This CDR3 comprises 15 residues. The CDR3 region has the DNA TGTGCCAGCAGCCCTCCGGGGACTAGCGGGGAGACCCAGTACTTC. Amino acids: CASSPPGTSGETQYF.

This chain joins TRBV7-8 and TRBJ2-7; D gene unclear. V lost 4 bases to trimming and J lost 3 bases, with 7 bases between them. The CDR3 is 12 residues long. Germline CDR1 reads SGHVS; CDR2 reads FQNEAQ. The CDR3: CASSSNSYEQYF. The CDR3 coding sequence is TGTGCCAGCAGCTCTAACAGCTACGAGCAGTACTTC.

This clonotype was seen more than once but under ten times. The chain combines TRBV10-3 with TRBJ2-1, with TRBD2 matching 9 bases. The CDR3 consists of 16 residues. Germline CDR1 is ENHRY and CDR2 is SYGVKD. The trim removed 3 bases at V and 8 bases at J, leaving 11 bases unmatched. In DNA form, the CDR3 reads TGTGCCATCAGTGATCTAGAAAGCGGGGGGTTCGATGAGCAGTTCTTC. Translating gives CAISDLESGGFDEQFF.

This clonotype was seen ten or more times. The chain employs TRBV29-1 and TRBJ2-5; D is possibly TRBD1 (5 bases). CDR3 length: 12 amino acids. Germline V gene lookup returns CDR1 SQVTM and CDR2 ANQGSEA. V was cut by 7 bases and J by 2 bases, with 11 bases left in between. CDR3 sequence: CSAKGLQETQYF. The CDR3 nucleotides are TGCAGCGCTAAGGGGCTTCAAGAGACCCAGTACTTC.

This clonotype appeared many times. The chain employs TRBV10-3 and TRBJ2-1; a possible D gene is TRBD2 (5 bases). Germline assignment: CDR1 ENHRY and CDR2 SYGVKD. The CDR3 loop spans 14 amino acids. Deletions cut 6 bases from V and 7 bases from J, with 16 bases between. CDR3 in amino acids: CAIRPGMDGNEQFF. In nucleotides, the CDR3 is TGTGCCATCAGGCCCGGGATGGATGGTAATGAGCAGTTCTTC.

This clonotype was seen more than once but under ten times. This chain connects TRBV6-6 to TRBJ2-2; D perhaps matches TRBD1 (6 bases). Trimming took off 6 bases at V and 2 bases at J, with 16 bases between the two ends. This CDR3 has 16 amino acids. Germline lookup yields CDR1 MNHNY and CDR2 SVGAGI (reference sequence). This CDR3 reads CASSPQGLRNTGELFF. The CDR3 nucleotides are TGTGCCAGCAGCCCACAGGGTCTGAGAAACACCGGGGAGCTGTTTTTT.

V and J are TRBV5-1 and TRBJ2-3; TRBD1 matches 8 bases. Germline-derived CDR1 and CDR2 are SGHRS and YFSETQ. V lost 4 bases to trimming and J lost 4 bases; unmatched junction nucleotides: 14. The CDR3 runs 17 residues. DNA for the CDR3: TGCGCCAGCAGCCGCCTCAGCGGCAGGGGGCTCTCAGATACGCAGTATTTT. Residues: CASSRLSGRGLSDTQYF. Supplemented by reference TRBV5-1 and TRBJ2-3, the full variable domain reads KAGVTQTPRYLIKTRGQQVTLSCSPISGHRSVSWYQQTPGQGLQFLFEYFSETQRNKGNFPGRFSGRQFSNSRSEMNVSTLELGDSALYLCASSRLSGRGLSDTQYFGPGTRLTVL.

The chain is built from TRBV11-2 and TRBJ1-5; D remains unclear. Germline lookup yields CDR1 SGHAT and CDR2 FQNNGV. V lost 3 bases and J lost 2, with 8 bases in between. The CDR3 runs to 14 residues. CDR3 amino acids: CASSFSGGNQPQHF. CDR3 DNA: TGTGCCAGCAGCTTCTCCGGTGGCAATCAGCCCCAGCATTTT. Filled out from reference TRBV11-2 and TRBJ1-5, the complete variable domain reads EAGVAQSPRYKIIEKRQSVAFWCNPISGHATLYWYQQILGQGPKLLIQFQNNGVVDDSQLPKDRFSAERLKGVDSTLKIQPAKLEDSAVYLCASSFSGGNQPQHFGDGTRLSIL.

This clonotype turned up a few times. CDR3 in amino acids: CATSRDLRSNYGYTF. CDR3 coding DNA: TGTGCCACCAGCAGAGATCTACGAAGTAACTATGGCTACACCTTC. This chain uses TRBV15 with TRBJ1-2; D ambiguous. V was shortened by 0 bases and J by 1 base, with 9 bases between the two germline ends. The CDR3 is made up of 15 amino acids. Germline values: CDR1 LNHNV, CDR2 YYDKDF (reference sequence). Combining the CDR3 with reference TRBV15 and TRBJ1-2 gives the whole variable domain DAMVIQNPRYQVTQFGKPVTLSCSQTLNHNVMYWYQQKSSQAPKLLFHYYDKDFNNEADTPDNFQSRRPNTSFCFLDIRSPGLGDTAMYLCATSRDLRSNYGYTFGSGTRLTVV.

This clonotype was detected only a few times. The chain has TRBV20-1 and TRBJ1-1; D is uncertain. The V gene lost 4 bases and the J gene lost 1 base, with 13 bases spanning the gap. This CDR3 spans 14 amino acids. The V gene's germline CDR1 is DFQATT and CDR2 SNEGSKA (reference sequence). This chain's CDR3 is CSATWTYRNTEAFF. Written as DNA, the CDR3 is TGCAGTGCTACCTGGACTTATCGGAACACTGAAGCTTTCTTT.

This clonotype was picked up a small number of times. V usage is TRBV6-4 and J usage is TRBJ1-1; TRBD1 aligns across 9 bases. V dropped 8 bases and J dropped 6; count of bases not matched to a gene: 13. The CDR3 sequence is 15 residues long. Germline CDR1 MRHNA, CDR2 SNTAGT. CDR3 sequence reads: CASGRTGETGPEAFF. Written as DNA, the CDR3 is TGTGCCAGCGGAAGGACAGGGGAGACGGGGCCTGAAGCTTTCTTT.